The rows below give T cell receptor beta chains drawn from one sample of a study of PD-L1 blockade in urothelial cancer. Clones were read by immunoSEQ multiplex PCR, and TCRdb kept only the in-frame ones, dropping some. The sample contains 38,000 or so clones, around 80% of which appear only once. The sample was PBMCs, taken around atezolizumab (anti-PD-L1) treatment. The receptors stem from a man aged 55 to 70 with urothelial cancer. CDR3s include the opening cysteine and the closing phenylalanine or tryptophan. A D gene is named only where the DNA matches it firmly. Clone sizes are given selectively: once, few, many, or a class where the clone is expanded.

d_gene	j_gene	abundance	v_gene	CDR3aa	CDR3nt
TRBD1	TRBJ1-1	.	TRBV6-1	CASRPGQVLTEAFF	TGTGCCAGCAGACCCGGACAGGTTTTGACTGAAGCTTTCTTT
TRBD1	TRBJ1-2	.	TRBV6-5	CASSYSRTGGGYGYTF	TGTGCCAGCAGCTACTCCCGGACAGGGGGAGGATATGGCTACACCTTC
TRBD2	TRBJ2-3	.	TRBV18	CASSPQSGRAADTQYF	TGTGCCAGCTCACCACAAAGCGGGAGGGCCGCGGATACGCAGTATTTT
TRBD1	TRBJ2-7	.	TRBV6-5	CASRVGAGGSYEQYF	TGTGCCAGCAGGGTGGGGGCAGGGGGTTCGTACGAGCAGTACTTC
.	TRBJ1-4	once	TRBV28	CASSRDTGGEKLFF	TGTGCCAGCAGCCGGGACACCGGCGGGGAAAAACTGTTTTTT
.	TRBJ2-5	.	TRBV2	CASSERLSTETQYF	TGTGCCAGCAGTGAGCGGCTTTCGACAGAGACCCAGTACTTC
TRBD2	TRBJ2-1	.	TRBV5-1	CASSLGETSGLNEQFF	TGCGCCAGCAGCTTGGGTGAGACTAGCGGGCTCAATGAGCAGTTCTTC
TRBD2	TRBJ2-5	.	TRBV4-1	CASSQGGAGGQETQYF	TGCGCCAGCAGCCAGGGCGGAGCGGGGGGGCAAGAGACCCAGTACTTC
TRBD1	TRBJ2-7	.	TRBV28	CASSWDSYEQYF	TGTGCCAGCAGTTGGGACAGCTACGAGCAGTACTTC
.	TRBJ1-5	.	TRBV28	CASMSGIGGQPQHF	TGTGCCAGCATGTCCGGGATAGGGGGACAGCCCCAGCATTTT
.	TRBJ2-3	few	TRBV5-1	CASSLRGLSADTQYF	TGCGCCAGCAGCTTGCGGGGGTTGAGCGCAGATACGCAGTATTTT
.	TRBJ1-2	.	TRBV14	CASSPQQGRGYTF	TGTGCCAGCAGCCCACAACAGGGAAGAGGCTACACCTTC
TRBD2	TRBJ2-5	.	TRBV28	CASLPSFLGGAGREGRKQETQYF	TGTGCCAGCCTCCCAAGTTTCCTCGGGGGCGCGGGGCGGGAGGGGAGAAAACAAGAGACCCAGTACTTC
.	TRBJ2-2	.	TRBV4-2	CASSQDQPGGHGELFF	TGTGCCAGCAGCCAAGATCAACCGGGGGGCCACGGGGAGCTGTTTTTT
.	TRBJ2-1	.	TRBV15	CATSFSGVNEQFF	TGTGCCACCAGCTTTTCGGGAGTCAATGAGCAGTTCTTC
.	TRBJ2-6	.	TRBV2	CASSLRTSGANVLTF	TGTGCCAGCAGTCTCCGGACTTCTGGGGCCAACGTCCTGACTTTC
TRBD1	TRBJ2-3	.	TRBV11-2	CASSLLQGKGTDTQYF	TGTGCCAGCAGCTTATTACAGGGGAAGGGCACAGATACGCAGTATTTT
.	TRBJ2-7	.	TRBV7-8	CASSYSGTAETEQYF	TGTGCCAGCAGCTACTCCGGGACTGCCGAGACAGAGCAGTACTTC
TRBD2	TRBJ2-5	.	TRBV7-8	CASSSRTWTSGGETQYF	TGTGCCAGCAGCTCTAGAACTTGGACTAGCGGAGGAGAGACCCAGTACTTC
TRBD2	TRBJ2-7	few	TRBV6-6	CASSPRGAGEAEQYF	TGTGCCAGCAGTCCACGAGGGGCGGGAGAGGCCGAGCAGTACTTC
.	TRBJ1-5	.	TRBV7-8	CASSLAGGGIGNQPQHF	TGTGCCAGCAGCTTAGCAGGGGGTGGCATCGGCAATCAGCCCCAGCATTTT
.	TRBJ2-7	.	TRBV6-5	CASKEQGKYEQYF	TGTGCCAGCAAGGAGCAGGGCAAGTACGAGCAGTACTTC
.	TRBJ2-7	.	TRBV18	CASSRERTYEQYF	TGTGCCAGCTCACGCGAGAGGACCTACGAGCAGTACTTC
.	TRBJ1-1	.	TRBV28	CASSLTGFGSNTEAFF	TGTGCCAGCAGCCTCACCGGTTTTGGTTCGAACACTGAAGCTTTCTTT
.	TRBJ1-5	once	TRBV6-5	CASTPPGGGNQPQHF	TGTGCCAGCACTCCACCTGGAGGGGGCAATCAGCCCCAGCATTTT
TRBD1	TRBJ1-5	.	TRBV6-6	CASSSTGDRARQPQHF	TGTGCCAGCAGTTCCACGGGGGACAGGGCAAGGCAGCCCCAGCATTTT
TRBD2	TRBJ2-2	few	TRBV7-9	CASSLVAGGPTGELFF	TGTGCCAGCAGCTTAGTAGCGGGGGGGCCCACCGGGGAGCTGTTTTTT
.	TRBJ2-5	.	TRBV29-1	CSVVSHLGETQYF	TGCAGCGTTGTGTCACACCTTGGAGAGACCCAGTACTTC
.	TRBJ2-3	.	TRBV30	CAWSVQGSTQYF	TGTGCCTGGAGTGTGCAGGGGAGTACGCAGTATTTT
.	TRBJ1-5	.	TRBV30	CATSQPGGNQPQHF	TGTGCCACGTCACAACCCGGGGGCAATCAGCCCCAGCATTTT
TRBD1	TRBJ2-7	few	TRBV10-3	CAISVSTGGPGEQYF	TGTGCCATCAGTGTGTCGACAGGGGGACCGGGAGAGCAGTACTTC
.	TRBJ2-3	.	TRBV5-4	CASSFDPTGADTQYF	TGTGCCAGCAGCTTCGATCCGACAGGCGCAGATACGCAGTATTTT
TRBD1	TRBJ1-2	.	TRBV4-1	CASSPRVTGGDGYTF	TGCGCCAGCAGCCCCCGGGTTACAGGGGGCGATGGCTACACCTTC
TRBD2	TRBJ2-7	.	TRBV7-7	CASSPPGGDEQYF	TGTGCTAGCAGCCCCCCGGGGGGAGACGAGCAGTACTTC
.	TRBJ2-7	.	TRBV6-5	CASSPKRKTYEQYF	TGTGCCAGCAGTCCTAAGCGGAAAACCTACGAGCAGTACTTC
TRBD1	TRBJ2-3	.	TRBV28	CASSFPGTGTGGDTQYF	TGTGCCAGCAGTTTCCCCGGGACAGGGACGGGTGGAGATACGCAGTATTTT
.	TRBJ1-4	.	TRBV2	CASSYRVTNEKLFF	TGTGCCAGCAGTTACAGGGTAACTAATGAAAAACTGTTTTTT
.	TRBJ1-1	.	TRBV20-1	CSAPGNTEAFF	TGCAGTGCCCCCGGGAACACTGAAGCTTTCTTT
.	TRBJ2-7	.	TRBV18	CASSPPSTAHLNEQYF	TGTGCCAGCTCACCTCCCTCGACAGCCCATCTTAACGAGCAGTACTTC
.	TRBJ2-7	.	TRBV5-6	CASSPRLSLSYEQYF	TGTGCCAGCAGCCCCAGACTGTCCCTCTCCTACGAGCAGTACTTC
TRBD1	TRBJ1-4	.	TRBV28	CASSSSGTGKKLFF	TGTGCCAGCAGTTCCTCCGGGACAGGGAAAAAACTGTTTTTT
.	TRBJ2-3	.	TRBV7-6	CASSSLWRDPSTDTQYF	TGTGCCAGCAGCTCTTTGTGGCGGGACCCTAGCACAGATACGCAGTATTTT
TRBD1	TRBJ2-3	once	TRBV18	CASSPGQGTDTQYF	TGTGCCAGCTCGCCGGGACAGGGCACAGATACGCAGTATTTT
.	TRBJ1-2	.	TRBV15	CATSRRGPGPANYGYTF	TGTGCCACCAGCAGACGTGGGCCTGGCCCTGCTAACTATGGCTACACCTTC
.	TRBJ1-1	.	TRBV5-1	CASSLEPRGTEAFF	TGCGCCAGCAGCTTGGAGCCCCGGGGGACTGAAGCTTTCTTT
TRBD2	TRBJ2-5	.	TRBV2	CASRPTSGSGETQYF	TGTGCCAGCAGACCCACTAGCGGATCGGGGGAGACCCAGTACTTC
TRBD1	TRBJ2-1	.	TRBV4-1	CASSQGTGAYSSYNEQFF	TGCGCCAGCAGCCAGGGGACAGGGGCTTACAGCTCCTACAATGAGCAGTTCTTC
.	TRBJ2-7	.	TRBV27	CASSLSRRAVNEQYF	TGTGCCAGCAGTTTGAGTAGGAGGGCCGTGAACGAGCAGTACTTC
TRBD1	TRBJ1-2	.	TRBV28	CASDTGTGYRYGYTF	TGTGCCAGTGACACCGGGACAGGGTATCGGTATGGCTACACCTTC
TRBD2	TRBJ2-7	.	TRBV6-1	CASSLAGASYEQYF	TGTGCCAGCAGTCTAGCGGGAGCTTCGTACGAGCAGTACTTC
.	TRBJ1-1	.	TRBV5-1	CASSLVPDGYTEAFF	TGCGCCAGCAGCTTGGTCCCAGACGGGTACACTGAAGCTTTCTTT
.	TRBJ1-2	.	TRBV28	CATHERYGYTF	TGTGCCACCCATGAGCGCTATGGCTACACCTTC
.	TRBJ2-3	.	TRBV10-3	CAISESLVTQYF	TGTGCCATCAGTGAGTCCCTAGTTACGCAGTATTTT
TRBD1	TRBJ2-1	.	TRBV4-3	CASSRDRGRNEQFF	TGCGCCAGCAGCCGGGACAGGGGGCGCAATGAGCAGTTCTTC
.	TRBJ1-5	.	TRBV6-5	CASSYGQGSNQPQHF	TGTGCCAGCAGTTACGGGCAGGGAAGTAATCAGCCCCAGCATTTT
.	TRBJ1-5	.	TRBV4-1	CASSQDLVGRNQPQHF	TGCGCCAGCAGCCAAGATCTTGTGGGGCGTAATCAGCCCCAGCATTTT
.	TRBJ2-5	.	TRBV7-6	CASSFRETQYF	TGTGCCAGCAGCTTCCGAGAGACCCAGTACTTC
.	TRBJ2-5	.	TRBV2	CASRFDRSQETQYF	TGTGCCAGCAGATTCGACAGGAGCCAAGAGACCCAGTACTTC
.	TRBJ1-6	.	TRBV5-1	CASSLKSSYNSPLHF	TGCGCCAGCAGCTTAAAGAGCTCCTATAATTCACCCCTCCACTTT
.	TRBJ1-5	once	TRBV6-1	CASSEWGGSIKPQHF	TGTGCCAGCAGTGAATGGGGCGGCTCAATCAAGCCCCAGCATTTT